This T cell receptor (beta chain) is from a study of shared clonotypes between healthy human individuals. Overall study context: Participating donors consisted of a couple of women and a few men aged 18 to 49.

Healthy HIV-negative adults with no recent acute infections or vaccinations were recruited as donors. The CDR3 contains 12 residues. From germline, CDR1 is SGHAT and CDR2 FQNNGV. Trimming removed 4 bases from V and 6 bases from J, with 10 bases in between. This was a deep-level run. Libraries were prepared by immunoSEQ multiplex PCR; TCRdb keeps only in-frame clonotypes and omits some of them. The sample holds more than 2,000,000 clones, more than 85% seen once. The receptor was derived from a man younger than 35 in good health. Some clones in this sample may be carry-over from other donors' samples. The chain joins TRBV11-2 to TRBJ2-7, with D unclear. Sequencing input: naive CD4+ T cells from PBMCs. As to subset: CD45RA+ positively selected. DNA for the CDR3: TGTGCCAGCAGCTATTTGATCGGCGAGCAGTACTTC. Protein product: CASSYLIGEQYF.